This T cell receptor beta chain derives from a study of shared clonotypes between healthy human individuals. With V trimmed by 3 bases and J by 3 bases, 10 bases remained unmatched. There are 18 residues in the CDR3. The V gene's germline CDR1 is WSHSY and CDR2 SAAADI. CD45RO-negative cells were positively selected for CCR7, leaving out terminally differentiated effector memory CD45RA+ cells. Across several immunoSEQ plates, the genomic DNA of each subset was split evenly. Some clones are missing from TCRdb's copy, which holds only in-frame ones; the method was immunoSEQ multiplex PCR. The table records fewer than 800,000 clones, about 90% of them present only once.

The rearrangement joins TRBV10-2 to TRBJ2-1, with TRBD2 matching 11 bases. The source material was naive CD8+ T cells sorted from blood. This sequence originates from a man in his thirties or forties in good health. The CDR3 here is CASSDTVRTSGFYNEQFF. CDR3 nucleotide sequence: TGCGCCAGCAGTGATACGGTTCGGACTAGCGGGTTCTACAATGAGCAGTTCTTC.